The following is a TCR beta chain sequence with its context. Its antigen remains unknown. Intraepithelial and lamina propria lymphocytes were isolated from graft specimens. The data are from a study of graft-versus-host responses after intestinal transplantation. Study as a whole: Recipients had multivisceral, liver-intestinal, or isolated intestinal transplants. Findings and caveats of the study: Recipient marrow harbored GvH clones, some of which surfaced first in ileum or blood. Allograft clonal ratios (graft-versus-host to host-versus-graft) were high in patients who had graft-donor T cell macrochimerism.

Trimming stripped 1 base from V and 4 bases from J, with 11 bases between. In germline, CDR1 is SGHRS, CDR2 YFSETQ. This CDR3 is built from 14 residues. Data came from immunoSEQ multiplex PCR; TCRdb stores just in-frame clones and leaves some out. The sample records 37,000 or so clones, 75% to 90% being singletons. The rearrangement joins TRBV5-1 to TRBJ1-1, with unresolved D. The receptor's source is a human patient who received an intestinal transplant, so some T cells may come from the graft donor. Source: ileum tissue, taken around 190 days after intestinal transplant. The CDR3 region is CASSLTAAGTEAFF. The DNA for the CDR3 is TGCGCCAGCAGCTTGACGGCGGCGGGCACTGAAGCTTTCTTT.